This T cell receptor beta chain was found in a study of CD8+ T cells in alopecia areata. Indicated treatment: oral pan-JAK inhibitor, 5-10 mg twice daily. Whole-study results and caveats: Tissue-resident alphabeta T cells belonging to normal skin likewise get sequenced within scalp specimens.

Deletions cut 9 bases from V and 0 bases from J, with 11 bases between. CDR3 length equals 13 residues. Germline V gives CDR1 SNHLY, CDR2 FYNNEI. In regard to this clone: Its target is not known.

Extracted from the samples, RNA was reverse transcribed into cDNA to serve as the sequencing template. Clones were sequenced by immunoSEQ multiplex PCR, and TCRdb holds only the in-frame ones, with some missing. Found here are about 210,000 clones, 66% of them singletons; the top ten hold roughly 1.2%. The chain recombines TRBV2 with TRBJ1-1; D perhaps matches TRBD1 (5 bases). The sample was CD4+ T cells sorted from blood, taken around week 44, from a patient treated with tofacitinib. The sequence was obtained from a human donor with alopecia areata. For the CDR3, the DNA is TGTGCCAGTGAGGGGCGGATGAACACTGAAGCTTTCTTT. This encodes CASEGRMNTEAFF.